This T cell receptor (beta chain) appears in the sequencing data of a study of blood T cell repertoires in COVID-19 (dated by TCRdb to about 2020). Background for the entire study: Samples covering the acute and convalescent phases of COVID-19 were provided by collaborators in the United States, Italy and Spain. Nearly every sample came with metadata listing a de-identified subject ID, COVID-19 status, age in years and sex. Where available, HLA class I and class II types were taken from metadata supplied by the sample provider and were not determined by assay-based typing. The samples were drawn from the first 160 participants of the ongoing ImmuneRACE study and from 950 to 1,500 subjects provided by 6 global collaborators. The prospective study material was composed of cDNA or gDNA derived from T cells, B-cell-depleted T cells, or PBMCs. The repertoires were released in a freely available public database meant as a resource for research on the immune response to SARS-CoV-2. Subjects who had been exposed to COVID-19, were actively infected with it, or had recovered from it provided the deeply sampled blood TCRbeta repertoires that made up the dataset.

A word on this clone: The target of this receptor is not known. No much larger clone is present one base from it, and per-base qualities are unavailable.

General findings and caveats noted by the study authors: How much clinical and demographic metadata was included differed by source and by participant, and the metadata was provided uncurated.

TCRbeta CDR3 regions were amplified from genomic DNA by means of the immunoSEQ Assay, a bias-controlled multiplex PCR. The study's processing was this. Within the assay, amplification of reference gene primers was used to estimate how many nucleated cells each sample contained. To quantify the absolute abundance of each unique TCRbeta CDR3 rearrangement, sequence reads were collapsed and filtered. For each sample, productive Simpson clonality was calculated as the square root of Simpson's diversity index over productive rearrangements. What TCRdb holds here is the immuneACCESS table cut down to in-frame rearrangements. Part of the clones is not present; checked against another copy, under half of the missing clones reflect an unresolved V gene, and the others are unexplained. The V and J calls and the clone size are those of that table, but D and trimming were determined from the DNA. The sample profile shows some 80,000 clones; about 88% of them were found once. Together, the top ten hold roughly 20% of the sample.

Collaborating institutions collected whole blood in K2EDTA tubes following their own protocols. For TCRbeta analysis, collaborators shipped samples in one of three forms: frozen whole blood, isolated PBMCs, or DNA extracted from either of those sample types. The germline V gene encodes CDR1 MNHEY and CDR2 SMNVEV (reference sequence). Inclusive of the bounding cysteine and phenylalanine, the CDR3 is 13 residues long. The CDR3 DNA has 39 bases and is translated from base 1. V loses 3 bases, J loses 3 bases, and the germline ends lie 9 bases apart. Sequenced input: peripheral blood. The V and J segments used are TRBV27 and TRBJ2-7; the D gene remains uncertain. The sequence came from a human donor in a cohort sampled during active COVID-19. The CDR3 sequence is CASSLGRSYEQYF. The base sequence is TGTGCCAGCAGTTTGGGTAGGAGCTACGAGCAGTACTTC.